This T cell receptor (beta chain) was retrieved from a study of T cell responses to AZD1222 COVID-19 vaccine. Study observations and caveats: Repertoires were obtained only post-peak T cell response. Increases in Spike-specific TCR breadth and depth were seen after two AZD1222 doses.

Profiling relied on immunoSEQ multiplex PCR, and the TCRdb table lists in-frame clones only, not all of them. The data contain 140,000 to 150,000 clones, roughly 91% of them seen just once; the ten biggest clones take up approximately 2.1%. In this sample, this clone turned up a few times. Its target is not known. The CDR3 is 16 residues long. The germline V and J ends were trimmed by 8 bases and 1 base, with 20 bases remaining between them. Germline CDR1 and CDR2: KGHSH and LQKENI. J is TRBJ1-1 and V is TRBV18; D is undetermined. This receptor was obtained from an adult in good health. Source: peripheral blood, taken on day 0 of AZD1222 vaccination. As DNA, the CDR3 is TGTGCCAGCAAGGAGAATCCAACCTCGCCGAACACTGAAGCTTTCTTT. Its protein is CASKENPTSPNTEAFF.